Below are 3 T cell receptor beta chains sequenced from a single sample in a study of identical twins. Using its own MiXCR run on the 5' RACE reads, TCRdb lists one record per CDR3 protein. The sample shows about 150,000 distinct CDR3 sequences, under 4.5% of them seen only once. Material: memory T cells sorted from blood. These receptors were taken from a man younger than 30 in good health.

This clonotype occurred many times. The rearrangement joins TRBV25-1 to TRBJ1-4; 7 positions match TRBD1. Germline V gene lookup returns CDR1 MGHDK and CDR2 SYGVNS. The CDR3 spans 15 residues. The ends lost 3 bases at V and 8 bases at J; junction bases unmatched: 9. CDR3 in DNA: TGTGCCAGCAGTGACTGGACAGGTCTAAGGGAAAAACTGTTTTTT. Translated: CASSDWTGLREKLFF.

This clonotype was observed at least ten times. The rearrangement joins TRBV30 to TRBJ2-7; 7 nucleotides match TRBD1. J gave up 0 bases and V 4 bases, and 3 bases lay outside the gene matches. There are 13 residues in the CDR3. Germline loops: CDR1 GTSNPN, CDR2 SVGIG (reference sequence). The CDR3 sequence is CAWIYRGSYEQYV. Here the CDR3 DNA reads TGTGCCTGGATTTACAGGGGCTCCTACGAGCAGTACGTC.

This clonotype showed up many times. The J gene is TRBJ1-1, the V gene TRBV5-1, with D perhaps TRBD1 (5 bases). CDR1 SGHRS and CDR2 YFSETQ come from the germline V gene. The CDR3 is 12 amino acids. Trimming shortened V by 2 bases and J by 6 bases, and 8 bases separated the two germline ends. CDR3 amino acids: CASSFLGAEAFF. In DNA, the CDR3 is TGCGCCAGCAGCTTCTTAGGGGCTGAAGCTTTCTTT.